The 27 T cell receptor beta chains given below trace back to one sample, sequenced in a study of T cells in Graves' hyperthyroidism and ophthalmopathy. RNA transcripts were the template for amplifying TCR beta CDR3 regions. Primed by the HTBI set, a first-round RT-PCR was run on the TCR CDR3. TCRdb used MiXCR to reprocess the multiplex PCR reads, holding one entry per CDR3 protein. This table has about 400,000 distinct CDR3 sequences, around 16% appearing once. What was sequenced was blood. The receptors here all came from a woman aged 18 to 35 with Graves' hyperthyroidism.

This clonotype was counted ten times or more. The chain employs TRBV28 and TRBJ1-3; no reliable D call. CDR1 is MDHEN, CDR2 SYDVKM, per germline. The CDR3 consists of 16 residues. V lost 3 bases to trimming and J lost 4 bases, with 16 bases between them. The CDR3: CASSFRQAVQGNTIYF. CDR3 nucleotide sequence: TGTGCCAGCAGTTTTCGTCAGGCGGTACAGGGAAACACCATATATTTT.

The genes are TRBV5-6 and TRBJ2-7; perhaps TRBD2 as D (6 bases). The germline V gene encodes CDR1 SGHDT and CDR2 YYEEEE. CDR3 length: 17 amino acids. Trimming removed 1 base from V and 6 bases from J, with 23 bases in between. In DNA form, the CDR3 reads TGTGCCAGCAGCTTGAGATCCCACCGGGACTCCCGTCTCGAGCAGTACTTC. Translating gives CASSLRSHRDSRLEQYF.

The DNA of the CDR3 is TGCGCCAGCAGCACCTGGACTAGCGGGCTTTTGGGTGAGCAGTTCTTC. Translation: CASSTWTSGLLGEQFF. V usage is TRBV5-1 and J usage is TRBJ2-1, with TRBD2 matching 11 bases. The germline V gene encodes CDR1 SGHRS and CDR2 YFSETQ. The V and J ends lost 4 bases and 9 bases, in that order; junction bases with no gene match: 12. The CDR3 runs to 16 residues.

This clonotype was recorded at least ten times. J is TRBJ2-1 and V is TRBV13; 7 nucleotides line up with TRBD1. The CDR3 runs 17 residues. CDR1 and CDR2 from the germline V gene are PRHDT and FYEKMQ (reference sequence). J lost 0 bases, V lost 2 bases, and 7 bases had no gene match. CDR3 DNA sequence: TGTGCCAGCAGCTTACCCCAGGGGGATAGCTCCTACAATGAGCAGTTCTTC. It encodes CASSLPQGDSSYNEQFF.

Note on this clonotype: With a much larger clone just one base away, this may be a read error. The chain carries TRBV6-1 and TRBJ1-6; tentatively, D is TRBD1 (6 bases). This CDR3 spans 19 amino acids. The germline V gene has CDR1 MNHNS and CDR2 SASEGT. The CDR3 DNA follows: TGTGCCAGCAGTGGGGATCAACAGGGCCTGAGCTCCTATAATTCATCCCTCCACTTT. Protein sequence: CASSGDQQGLSSYNSSLHF.

This clonotype was detected ten times or more. The chain combines TRBV15 with TRBJ2-7; either TRBD1 or TRBD2 may fit D (5 bases each). The CDR3 length is 15 residues. CDR1 is LNHNV, CDR2 YYDKDF, per germline (reference sequence). V lost 3 bases and J lost 3, with 15 bases in between. The CDR3 region is CATSRDSGTSYEQYF. The CDR3 bases are TGTGCCACCAGCAGGGATTCCGGGACCAGCTACGAGCAGTACTTC.

V and J are TRBV20-1 and TRBJ2-7; possibly TRBD2 for D (7 bases). The CDR3 consists of 14 residues. V lost 5 bases, J lost 1 base, and 15 bases lay in between. The germline CDR1 and CDR2 sequences are DFQATT and SNEGSKA (reference sequence). CDR3 sequence (DNA): TGCAGTGCTTCCCAGGGAGGGGGATCCTACGAGCAGTACTTC. Its translation is CSASQGGGSYEQYF.

In this sample, this clonotype turned up many times. The chain uses TRBV5-1 and TRBJ1-2; 7 bases align to TRBD1. Germline V gene sequence: CDR1 SGHRS, CDR2 YFSETQ. CDR3 length: 14 residues. V lost 0 bases and J lost 5; bases outside the gene matches: 4. The CDR3 reads CASSLGRQGYGYTF. The DNA for the CDR3 is TGCGCCAGCAGCTTGGGTCGACAGGGATATGGCTACACCTTC.

This clonotype was found many times. The chain carries TRBV20-1 and TRBJ1-4, with D unresolved. CDR3 length equals 15 residues. V was trimmed by 1 base and J by 7 bases, leaving 16 bases between them. Germline CDR1 reads DFQATT; CDR2 reads SNEGSKA (reference sequence). The CDR3 nucleotides read TGCAGTGCTAGAGGTCCCGCTTTGGTGGGTGAAAAACTGTTTTTT. Protein product: CSARGPALVGEKLFF.

This clonotype was picked up many times. The chain uses TRBV6-1 and TRBJ2-7; D remains ambiguous. Germline values: CDR1 MNHNS, CDR2 SASEGT. The CDR3 contains 12 residues. Trimming cost V 5 bases and J 7 bases, with 12 bases left between them. CDR3 nucleotides: TGTGCCAGCAGTCAGAGTAACGGGGAGCAGTACTTC. It codes for CASSQSNGEQYF.

This clonotype was counted ten times or more. The chain recombines TRBV20-1 with TRBJ1-6; 7 bases agree with TRBD1. The CDR3 contains 15 residues. V lost 0 bases and J lost 3; bases outside the gene matches: 2. Germline CDR1 and CDR2: DFQATT and SNEGSKA (reference sequence). In DNA form, the CDR3 reads TGCAGTGCTAGAGATACAGGGGTCTATAATTCACCCCTCCACTTT. Residues: CSARDTGVYNSPLHF.

This clonotype was picked up many times. The rearrangement uses TRBV12-3 or TRBV12-4 and TRBJ2-7; 7 bases are a match to TRBD1. This CDR3 spans 15 amino acids. V trimming: 5 bases; J trimming: 1 base; junction bases outside the gene matches: 8. CDR3 amino acids: CASSLYRDSSYEQYF. The CDR3, as DNA: TGTGCCAGCAGTCTCTACCGGGACAGTTCCTACGAGCAGTACTTC.

This clonotype has at least ten counts. The chain links TRBV12-3 or TRBV12-4 to TRBJ1-3; D might be TRBD1 (5 bases). V was trimmed by 8 bases and J by 0 bases, leaving 11 bases between them. This CDR3 has 14 residues. The CDR3 region has the DNA TGTGCCAGCGGGGCCGCTTACTCTGGAAACACCATATATTTT. It encodes CASGAAYSGNTIYF.

This clonotype was observed at least ten times. The J gene is TRBJ2-3, the V gene TRBV11-2; D not resolved. CDR3 length equals 12 residues. The V end was cut by 5 bases, the J end by 0 bases, with 3 bases between. In germline, CDR1 is SGHAT, CDR2 FQNNGV. The CDR3 spells CASSHSTDTQYF. The CDR3 nucleotides are TGTGCCAGCAGCCATAGCACAGATACGCAGTATTTT.

The sample holds many counts of this clonotype. This chain links TRBV3-1 with TRBJ2-7; D may correspond to TRBD1 or TRBD2 (6 bases each). CDR3 length equals 15 residues. Deletions cut 2 bases from V and 4 bases from J, with 15 bases between. CDR1 and CDR2 from the germline V gene are LGHDT and YNNKEL (reference sequence). In nucleotides, the CDR3 is TGTGCCAGCAGCCAACCCGGAGGGGGAATATACGAGCAGTACTTC. Translating it yields CASSQPGGGIYEQYF.

This clonotype came up many times. The chain recombines TRBV30 with TRBJ2-1; 9 bases match TRBD2. From germline, CDR1 is GTSNPN and CDR2 SVGIG (reference sequence). The V gene end was trimmed by 5 bases and the J gene end by 7 bases; junction bases not matched to a gene: 15. The CDR3 sequence is 16 residues long. CDR3 protein: CAWSLWREGPRNEQFF. CDR3 bases: TGTGCCTGGTCCCTCTGGCGGGAGGGCCCTAGAAATGAGCAGTTCTTC. The full variable domain, rest sourced from reference TRBV30 and TRBJ2-1, is SQTIHQWPATLVQPVGSPLSLECTVEGTSNPNLYWYRQAAGRGLQLLFYSVGIGQISSEVPQNLSASRPQDRQFILSSKKLLLSDSGFYLCAWSLWREGPRNEQFFGPGTRLTVL.

This clonotype occurred many times. This chain uses TRBV20-1 with TRBJ2-7, with D maybe TRBD2 (5 bases). Germline V gene sequence: CDR1 DFQATT, CDR2 SNEGSKA (reference sequence). Trimming cost V 5 bases and J 0 bases, with 17 bases left between them. The CDR3 has 15 residues. In DNA form, the CDR3 reads TGCAGTGCTCCCCCACATTTGGGGAGCTCCTACGAGCAGTACTTC. Translated: CSAPPHLGSSYEQYF.

This clonotype was observed a single time. The rearrangement uses TRBV6-1 and TRBJ1-3; D may be TRBD1 (5 bases). This CDR3 is built from 15 residues. V dropped 7 bases and J dropped 0 bases, with 13 bases sitting between them. Germline assignment: CDR1 MNHNS and CDR2 SASEGT. This CDR3 reads CASIGDGGSGNTIYF. DNA of the CDR3: TGTGCCAGCATTGGGGACGGAGGCTCTGGAAACACCATATATTTT.

This clonotype has at least ten counts. The rearrangement uses TRBV6-5 and TRBJ2-7; 8 bases map to TRBD1. The J segment lost 0 bases and the V segment lost 0 bases, leaving 4 bases of the junction unmatched. CDR3 size: 16 residues. CDR1 is MNHEY, CDR2 SVGAGI, per germline. CDR3 sequence (DNA): TGTGCCAGCAGTTACTCGGAGACAGGGGCCTCCTACGAGCAGTACTTC. Protein: CASSYSETGASYEQYF.

This clonotype was counted ten times or more. The chain uses TRBV6-2 or TRBV6-3 and TRBJ2-3, with 7 bases fitting TRBD2. The CDR3 sequence is 17 residues long. Looked up from germline, CDR1 is MNHEY and CDR2 is SVGEGT. V trimming: 0 bases; J trimming: 1 base; junction bases outside the gene matches: 7. The CDR3 spells CASSYSPTSWGTDTQYF. CDR3 sequence (DNA): TGTGCCAGCAGTTACTCCCCGACTAGCTGGGGCACAGATACGCAGTATTTT.

This clonotype was found many times. The chain is built from TRBV12-3 or TRBV12-4 and TRBJ1-6; no reliable D call. CDR3 length: 15 amino acids. Trimming removed 1 base from V and 7 bases from J, with 11 bases in between. The CDR3 DNA reads TGTGCCAGCAGTTTAGACAGCTGGGGAAATTCACCCCTCCACTTT. Its protein is CASSLDSWGNSPLHF.

This clonotype was detected many times. The chain joins TRBV30 to TRBJ2-5; maybe TRBD1 (5 bases). This CDR3 has 16 residues. The germline gives CDR1 GTSNPN, CDR2 SVGIG (reference sequence). Trimming removed 0 bases from V and 3 bases from J, with 17 bases in between. The CDR3 protein is CAWSVVNMGLEETQYF. The CDR3 nucleotides read TGTGCCTGGAGTGTTGTTAATATGGGGCTCGAAGAGACCCAGTACTTC.

This clonotype appeared many times. This rearrangement joins TRBV5-1 to TRBJ1-1, with 9 bases aligning to TRBD1. The CDR3 contains 16 residues. The germline V gene has CDR1 SGHRS and CDR2 YFSETQ. With 4 bases clipped from V and 5 bases from J, the junction kept 12 bases outside the gene matches. CDR3 in amino acids: CASSPAGTGIRTEAFF. The CDR3 nucleotides are TGCGCCAGCAGCCCAGCCGGGACAGGGATTAGGACTGAAGCTTTCTTT.

About this clonotype itself: The junction departs from germline at one end; a sequencing error may be responsible. V usage is TRBV2 and J usage is TRBJ2-1; 12 bases agree with TRBD2. Germline CDR1 SNHLY, CDR2 FYNNEI. This CDR3 spans 15 amino acids. The CDR3 region is CANSVVLAGGFEQSF. The CDR3 DNA sequence: TGTGCCAACAGTGTTGTTCTAGCGGGAGGGTTTGAGCAGTCCTTC.

This clonotype appeared many times. The chain couples TRBV18 to TRBJ2-1; tentatively, D is TRBD2 (7 bases). Germline loops: CDR1 KGHSH, CDR2 LQKENI. Trimming took 6 bases from V and 3 from J, leaving 18 bases between them. This CDR3 spans 16 amino acids. DNA for the CDR3: TGTGCCAGCTCGCCAAGAAACAGGGAGGGCTACAATGAGCAGTTCTTC. Protein: CASSPRNREGYNEQFF.

This chain joins TRBV20-1 and TRBJ2-7; no definite D call. The CDR3 length is 12 residues. V was cut by 3 bases and J by 3 bases, with 9 bases left in between. Germline V gene lookup returns CDR1 DFQATT and CDR2 SNEGSKA (reference sequence). CDR3 in DNA: TGCAGTGCTAGTCCGGGTGGCTACGAGCAGTACTTC. It translates to CSASPGGYEQYF.

This clonotype was found many times. The genes are TRBV12-5 and TRBJ1-6; D might be TRBD1 (6 bases). The CDR3 consists of 17 residues. Germline V gene sequence: CDR1 LGHNT, CDR2 FRNRAP. V lost 5 bases to trimming and J lost 1 base, with 15 bases between them. The CDR3 nucleotides are TGTGCTAGTGGTGAACGGACAGTAAAGTCCTATAATTCACCCCTCCACTTT. Its protein is CASGERTVKSYNSPLHF.